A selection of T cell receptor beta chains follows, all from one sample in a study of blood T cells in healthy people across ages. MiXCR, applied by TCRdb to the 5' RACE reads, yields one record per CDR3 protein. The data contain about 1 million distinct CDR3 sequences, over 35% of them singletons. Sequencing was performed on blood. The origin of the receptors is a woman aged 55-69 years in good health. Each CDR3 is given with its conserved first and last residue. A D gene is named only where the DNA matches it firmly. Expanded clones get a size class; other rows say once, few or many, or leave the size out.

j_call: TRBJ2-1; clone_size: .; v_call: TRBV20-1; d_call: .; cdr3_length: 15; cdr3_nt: TGCAGTGCTAGAGATCAGGACCCGGACTGGGGAGAGCAGTTCTTC; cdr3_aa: CSARDQDPDWGEQFF
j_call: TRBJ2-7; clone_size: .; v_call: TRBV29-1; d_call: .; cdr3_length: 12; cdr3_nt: TGCAGCGTTGTAGAAGGGGCCTACGAGCAGTACTTC; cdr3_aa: CSVVEGAYEQYF
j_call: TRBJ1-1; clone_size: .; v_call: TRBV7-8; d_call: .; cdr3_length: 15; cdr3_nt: TGTGCCAGCAGCTTAAGCTGGAGGGGGACATTAGAAGCTTTCTTT; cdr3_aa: CASSLSWRGTLEAFF
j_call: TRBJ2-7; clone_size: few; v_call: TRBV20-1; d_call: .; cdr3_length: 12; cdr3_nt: TGCAGTGCTAGGACAGTGACCTACGAGCAGTACTTC; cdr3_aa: CSARTVTYEQYF
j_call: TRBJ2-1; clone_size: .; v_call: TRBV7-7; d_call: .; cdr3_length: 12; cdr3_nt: TGTGCCAGCAGCTTAGCGGGGGGGGCGCAGTTCTTC; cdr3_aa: CASSLAGGAQFF
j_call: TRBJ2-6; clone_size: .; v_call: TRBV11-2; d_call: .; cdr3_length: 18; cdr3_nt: TGTGCCAGCAGCACATGGAGGGGGGATAGCTCTGGGGCCAACGTCCTGACTTTC; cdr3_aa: CASSTWRGDSSGANVLTF
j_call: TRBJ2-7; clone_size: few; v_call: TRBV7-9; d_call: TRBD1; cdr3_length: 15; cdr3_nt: TGTGCCAGCAGCTCTGACAGGGGGGTTGCCTACGAGCAGTACTTC; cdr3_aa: CASSSDRGVAYEQYF
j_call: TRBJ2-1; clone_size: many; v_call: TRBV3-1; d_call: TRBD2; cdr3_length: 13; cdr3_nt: TGTGCCAGCAGCCAAGGACTAGCGGGAGAGCAGTTCTTC; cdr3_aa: CASSQGLAGEQFF
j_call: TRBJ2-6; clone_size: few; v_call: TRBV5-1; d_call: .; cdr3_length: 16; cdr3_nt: TGCGCCAGCAGCTTGGCAGACTTCTCTGGGGCCAACGTCCTGACTTTC; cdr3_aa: CASSLADFSGANVLTF
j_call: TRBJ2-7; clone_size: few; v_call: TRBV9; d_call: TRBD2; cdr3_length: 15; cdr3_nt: TGTGCCAGCAGCGTAAATAGCGGGTCCCCCTACGAGCAGTACTTC; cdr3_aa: CASSVNSGSPYEQYF
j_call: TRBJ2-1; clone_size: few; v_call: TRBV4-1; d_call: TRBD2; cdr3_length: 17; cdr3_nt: TGCGCCAGCAGCCAGAGGGCTAGCGGGAGCTCCTACAATGAGCAGTTCTTC; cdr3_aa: CASSQRASGSSYNEQFF
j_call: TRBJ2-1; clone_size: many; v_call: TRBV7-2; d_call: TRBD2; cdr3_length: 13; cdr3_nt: TGTGCCAGCAGCTTAGTTGGGGGGGGTGAGCAGTTCTTC; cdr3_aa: CASSLVGGGEQFF
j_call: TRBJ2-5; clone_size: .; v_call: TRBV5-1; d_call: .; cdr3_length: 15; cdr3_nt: TGCGCCAGCAGCTTGGTAGCCGTAAGGCAAGAGACCCAGTACTTC; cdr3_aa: CASSLVAVRQETQYF
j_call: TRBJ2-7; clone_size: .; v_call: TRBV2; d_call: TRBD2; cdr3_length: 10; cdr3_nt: TGTGCCAGCAGGGGGGGGGAGCAGTACTTC; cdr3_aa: CASRGGEQYF
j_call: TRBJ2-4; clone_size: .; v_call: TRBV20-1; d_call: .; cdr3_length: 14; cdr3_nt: TGCAGTGCAACCCCCACCCCGGGTAAAAACATTCAGTACTTC; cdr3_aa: CSATPTPGKNIQYF
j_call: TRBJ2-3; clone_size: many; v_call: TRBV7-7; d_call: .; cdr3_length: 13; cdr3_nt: TGTGCCAGCAGCTATGGACCCACAGATACGCAGTATTTT; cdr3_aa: CASSYGPTDTQYF
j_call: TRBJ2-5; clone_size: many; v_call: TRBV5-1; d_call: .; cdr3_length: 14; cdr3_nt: TGCGCCAGCAGCTTGGCCGGGATACAAGAGACCCAGTACTTC; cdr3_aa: CASSLAGIQETQYF
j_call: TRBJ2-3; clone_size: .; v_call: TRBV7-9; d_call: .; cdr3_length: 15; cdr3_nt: TGTGCCAGCAGCTTAGTGGTGGGGTGGACAGATACGCAGTATTTT; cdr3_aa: CASSLVVGWTDTQYF
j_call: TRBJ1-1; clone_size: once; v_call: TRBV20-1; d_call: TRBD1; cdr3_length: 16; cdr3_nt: TGCAGTGCTAGGTCTACGGCGGGACAGATGAACACTGAAGCTTTCTTT; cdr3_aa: CSARSTAGQMNTEAFF
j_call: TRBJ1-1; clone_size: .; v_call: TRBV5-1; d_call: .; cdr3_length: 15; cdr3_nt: TGCGCCAGCAGCCTCCCTGGTGGAGGGAACACTGAAGCTTTCTTT; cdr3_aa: CASSLPGGGNTEAFF
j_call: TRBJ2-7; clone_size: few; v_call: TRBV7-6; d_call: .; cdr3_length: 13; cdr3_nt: TGTGCCAGCAGCACCCCCCCCGGGATCGAGCAGTACTTC; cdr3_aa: CASSTPPGIEQYF
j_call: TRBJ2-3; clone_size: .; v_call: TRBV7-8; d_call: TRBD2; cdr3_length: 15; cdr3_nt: TGTGCCAGCAGCTTCCTAGCGGGGTACACAGATACGCAGTATTTT; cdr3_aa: CASSFLAGYTDTQYF
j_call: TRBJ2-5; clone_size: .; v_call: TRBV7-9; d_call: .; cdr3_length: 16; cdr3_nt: TGTGCCAGCAGCTTAGTCGGAGGGGCTACAGAGGAGACCCAGTACTTC; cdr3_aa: CASSLVGGATEETQYF
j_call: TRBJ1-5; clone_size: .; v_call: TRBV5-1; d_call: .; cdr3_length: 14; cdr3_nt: TGCGCCAGCAGCTTGGCCGGGTCGGGTCAGCCCCAGCATTTT; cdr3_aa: CASSLAGSGQPQHF
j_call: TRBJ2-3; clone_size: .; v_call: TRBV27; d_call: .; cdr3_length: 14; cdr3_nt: TGTGCCAGCAGTTTACTTCCCAAGACAGATACGCAGTATTTT; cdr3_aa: CASSLLPKTDTQYF
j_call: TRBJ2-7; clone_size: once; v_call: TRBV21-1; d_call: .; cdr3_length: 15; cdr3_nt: TGTGCCAGCAGCAAAGTCCAGGGACTCCTTTTTGAGCAGTACTTC; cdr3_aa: CASSKVQGLLFEQYF
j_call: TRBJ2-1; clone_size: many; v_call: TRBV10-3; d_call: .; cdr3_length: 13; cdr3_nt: TGTGCCATCAGGGCGGGCCGCAACAATGAGCAGTTCTTC; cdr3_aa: CAIRAGRNNEQFF
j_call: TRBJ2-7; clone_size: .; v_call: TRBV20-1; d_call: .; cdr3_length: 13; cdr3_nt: TGCAGTGCTACGCCCAGGAGGAACAATGAGCAGTACTTC; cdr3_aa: CSATPRRNNEQYF
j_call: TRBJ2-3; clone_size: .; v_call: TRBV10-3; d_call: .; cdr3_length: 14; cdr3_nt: TGTGCCATCAGTGAGGGCAGGGGCCGAGATACGCAGTATTTT; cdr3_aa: CAISEGRGRDTQYF
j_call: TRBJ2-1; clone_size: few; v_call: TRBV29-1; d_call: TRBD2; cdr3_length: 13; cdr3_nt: TGCAGCGTTGCTAGCGGAGGTTCCGGTGAGCAGTTCTTC; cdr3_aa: CSVASGGSGEQFF
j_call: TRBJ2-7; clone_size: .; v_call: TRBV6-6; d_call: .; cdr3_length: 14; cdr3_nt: TGTGCCAGCAGCAGGGACGTTTCTTACTACGAGCAGTACTTC; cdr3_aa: CASSRDVSYYEQYF
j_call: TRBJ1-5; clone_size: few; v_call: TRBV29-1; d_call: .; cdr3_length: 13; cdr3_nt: TGCAGCGTCGGCGGGACATCAGGCCAGCCCCAGCATTTT; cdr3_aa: CSVGGTSGQPQHF
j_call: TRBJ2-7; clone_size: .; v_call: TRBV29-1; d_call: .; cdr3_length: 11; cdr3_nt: TGCAGCGGGCTGGCCTCCTACGAGCAGTACTTC; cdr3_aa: CSGLASYEQYF
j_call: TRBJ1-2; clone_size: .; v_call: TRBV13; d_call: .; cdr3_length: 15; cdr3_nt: TGTGCCAGCAGCTCTACGGACAGCCTTAACTATGGCTACACCTTC; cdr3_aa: CASSSTDSLNYGYTF
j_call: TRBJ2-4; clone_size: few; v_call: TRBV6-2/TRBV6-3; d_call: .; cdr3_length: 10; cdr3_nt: TGTGCCAGCAGAGGGACCTTTCAGTACTTC; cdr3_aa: CASRGTFQYF
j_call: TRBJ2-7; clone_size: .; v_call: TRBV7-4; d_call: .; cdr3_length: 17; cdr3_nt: TGTGCCAGCAGCTTGGAAGGGCCGACAGCGCCTTCCTACGAGCAGTACTTC; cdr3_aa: CASSLEGPTAPSYEQYF
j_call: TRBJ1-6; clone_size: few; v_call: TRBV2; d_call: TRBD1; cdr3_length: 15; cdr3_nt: TGTGCCAGCTACCAAACAGGGACAGTGAATTCACCCCTCCACTTT; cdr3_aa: CASYQTGTVNSPLHF
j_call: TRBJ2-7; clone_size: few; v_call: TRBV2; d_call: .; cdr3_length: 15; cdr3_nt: TGTGCCAGCAGTGAAGTTCCAGGCTCCTTCTACGAGCAGTACTTC; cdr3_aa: CASSEVPGSFYEQYF
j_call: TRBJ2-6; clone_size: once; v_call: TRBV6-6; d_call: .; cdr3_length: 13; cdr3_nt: TGTGCCAGCGTAGGCTCTGGGGCCAACGTCCTGACTTTC; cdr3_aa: CASVGSGANVLTF
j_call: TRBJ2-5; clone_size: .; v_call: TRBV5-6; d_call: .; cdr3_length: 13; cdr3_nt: TGTGCCAGCAGCTTCGGGCAGGCTGGGACCCAGTACTTC; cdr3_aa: CASSFGQAGTQYF
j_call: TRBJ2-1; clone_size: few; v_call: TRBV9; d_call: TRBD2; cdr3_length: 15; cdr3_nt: TGTGCCAGCAGCCCCCTAGCGGGACTAGGCAATGAGCAGTTCTTC; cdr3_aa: CASSPLAGLGNEQFF
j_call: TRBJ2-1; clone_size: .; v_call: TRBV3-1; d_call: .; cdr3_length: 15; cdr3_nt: TGTGCCAGCAGCCAGATGACACCAATCTACAATGAGCAGTTCTTC; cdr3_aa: CASSQMTPIYNEQFF
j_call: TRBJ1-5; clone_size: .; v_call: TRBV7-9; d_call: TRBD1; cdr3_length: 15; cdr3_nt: TGTGCCAGCAGCGCCGGGACAGCCGGCAATCAGCCCCAGCATTTT; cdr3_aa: CASSAGTAGNQPQHF
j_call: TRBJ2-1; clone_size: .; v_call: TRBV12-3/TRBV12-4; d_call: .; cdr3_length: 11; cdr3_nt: TGTGCCAGCAGTATAGTAGCTGAGCAGTTCTTC; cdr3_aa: CASSIVAEQFF
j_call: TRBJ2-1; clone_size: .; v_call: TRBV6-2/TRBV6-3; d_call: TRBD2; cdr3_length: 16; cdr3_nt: TGTGCCAGCATTACAGGTTGGCTAGCGGGGGTCAATGAGCAGTTCTTC; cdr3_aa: CASITGWLAGVNEQFF
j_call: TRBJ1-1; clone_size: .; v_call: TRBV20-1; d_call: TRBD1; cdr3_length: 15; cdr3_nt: TGCAGTGCTACCCCCTCGGGACAGCGAGGCACTGAAGCTTTCTTT; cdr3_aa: CSATPSGQRGTEAFF
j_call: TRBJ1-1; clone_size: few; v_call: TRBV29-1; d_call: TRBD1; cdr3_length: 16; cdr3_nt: TGCAGCGTTGAGGGCAAGGGGGCGAGGCCGAACACTGAAGCTTTCTTT; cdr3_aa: CSVEGKGARPNTEAFF
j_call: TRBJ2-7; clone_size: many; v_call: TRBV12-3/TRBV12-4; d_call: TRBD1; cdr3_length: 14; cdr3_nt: TGTGCCAGCAGTTTGGGGACAGGGCGAGACGAGCAGTACTTC; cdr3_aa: CASSLGTGRDEQYF
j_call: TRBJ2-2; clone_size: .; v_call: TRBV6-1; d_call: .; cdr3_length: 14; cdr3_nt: TGTGCCAGCACACGGACAGTCTACACCGGGGAGCTGTTTTTT; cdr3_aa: CASTRTVYTGELFF
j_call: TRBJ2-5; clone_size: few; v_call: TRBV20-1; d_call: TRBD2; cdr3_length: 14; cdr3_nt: TGCAGTGCTAGACGGGGACTACCCCAAGAGACCCAGTACTTC; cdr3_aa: CSARRGLPQETQYF
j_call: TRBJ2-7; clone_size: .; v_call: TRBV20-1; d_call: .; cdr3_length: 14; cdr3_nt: TGCAGTGCTAGAGATTTCAATACCGGGGACGAGCAGTACTTC; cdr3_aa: CSARDFNTGDEQYF
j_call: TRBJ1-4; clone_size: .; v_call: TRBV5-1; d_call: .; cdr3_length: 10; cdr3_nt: TGCGCCAGCACCCGGGAAAAACTGTTTTTT; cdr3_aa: CASTREKLFF
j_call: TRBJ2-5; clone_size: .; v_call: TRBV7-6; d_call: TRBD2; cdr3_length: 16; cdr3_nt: TGTGCCAGCAGCTTAGGGGCTAGCGGGGGTTTAGAGACCCAGTACTTC; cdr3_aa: CASSLGASGGLETQYF
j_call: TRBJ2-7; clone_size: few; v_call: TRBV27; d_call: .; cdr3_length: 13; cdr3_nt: TGTGCCAGCAGTTTAGCCAGAGCACGCGAGCAGTACTTC; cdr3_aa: CASSLARAREQYF